A single sample gave rise to the 26 T cell receptor beta chains below, sequenced in a study of TIL therapy for anti-PD-1-resistant metastatic lung cancer. Time point meaning: pre-treatment sample, taken before nivolumab and TIL therapy. This was the immunoSEQ v3 assay. The data were produced by immunoSEQ multiplex PCR, yet TCRdb's version contains in-frame clones alone and is incomplete. Found here are 16,000 or so clones, approximately 69% of them singletons; the top ten hold approximately 40%. Material: blood, obtained at baseline. The receptors were sampled from a person aged 25 to 85 with non-small cell lung cancer.

There are a few counts of this clone. This chain links TRBV18 with TRBJ2-2, with 8 bases identical to TRBD1. This CDR3 is built from 16 residues. V lost 0 bases to trimming and J lost 3 bases; unmatched junction nucleotides: 3. The germline V gene has CDR1 KGHSH and CDR2 LQKENI. CDR3 DNA: TGTGCCAGCTCACCACCGACAGGGGTGGACACCGGGGAGCTGTTTTTT. Amino acid sequence: CASSPPTGVDTGELFF. The full variable domain, with the rest looked up from reference TRBV18 and TRBJ2-2, is NAGVMQNPRHLVRRRGQEARLRCSPMKGHSHVYWYRQLPEEGLKFMVYLQKENIIDESGMPKERFSAEFPKEGPSILRIQQVVRGDSAAYFCASSPPTGVDTGELFFGEGSRLTVL.

V gene TRBV5-1 combines with J gene TRBJ2-3; 7 bases align to TRBD1. The CDR3 totals 15 residues. After removal of 5 bases from V and 4 bases from J, the junction contained 10 bases not matched to a gene. Germline CDR1 reads SGHRS; CDR2 reads YFSETQ. CDR3 residues: CASSYTGERADTQYF. As DNA, the CDR3 is TGCGCCAGCAGTTACACAGGGGAGAGGGCAGATACGCAGTATTTT.

This chain links TRBV4-1 with TRBJ1-6; TRBD1 aligns across 7 bases. Germline V gene data show CDR1 as MGHRA and CDR2 as YSYEKL. The V and J ends lost 7 bases and 8 bases, in that order; junction bases with no gene match: 5. There are 13 residues in the CDR3. CDR3 loop: CASNRDRDSPLHF. CDR3 coding DNA: TGCGCCAGCAACCGGGACAGAGATTCACCCCTCCACTTT.

The CDR3 loop reads CASSYEPGVYTQYF. CDR3 DNA: TGTGCCAGCAGCTACGAACCAGGGGTGTATACGCAGTATTTT. The V and J genes are TRBV11-2 and TRBJ2-3; possibly TRBD1 for D (6 bases). In germline, CDR1 is SGHAT, CDR2 FQNNGV. This CDR3 has 14 residues. V lost 4 bases and J lost 7, with 15 bases in between.

The CDR3 is CASSLGTENEQYF. The CDR3 DNA reads as TGTGCCAGCAGCTTGGGAACGGAAAACGAGCAGTACTTC. The chain uses TRBV5-4 and TRBJ2-7, with D unresolved. The V gene's germline CDR1 is SGHNT and CDR2 YYREEE (reference sequence). The V end lost 0 bases, the J end lost 5 bases, and 9 bases lay between the germline ends. The CDR3 has 13 residues.

This clone has a handful of counts. The chain uses TRBV6-4 and TRBJ2-1, with a possible D match to TRBD2 (5 bases). Germline lookup yields CDR1 MRHNA and CDR2 SNTAGT. V was pared by 2 bases and J by 7 bases, with 15 bases between. This CDR3 is 15 amino acids long. DNA of the CDR3: TGTGCCAGCAGTGACCGGGAATCACCCGGGAATGAGCAGTTCTTC. Translating gives CASSDRESPGNEQFF.

The genes are TRBV7-9 and TRBJ2-7; D remains unclear. The CDR3 runs to 14 residues. The V and J ends lost 2 bases and 0 bases respectively, with 8 bases between them. Looked up from germline, CDR1 is SEHNR and CDR2 is FQNEAQ (reference sequence). CDR3 nucleotide sequence: TGTGCCAGCAGCTTATCCTCACCCTCCTACGAGCAGTACTTC. It translates to CASSLSSPSYEQYF.

The chain is built from TRBV5-6 and TRBJ1-3; D gene ambiguous. Trimming pared 3 bases from V and 0 bases from J, leaving 10 bases between. CDR3 length: 15 amino acids. The V gene's germline CDR1 is SGHDT and CDR2 YYEEEE. The CDR3 is CASSSGVLSGNTIYF. In DNA form, the CDR3 reads TGTGCCAGCAGCTCCGGGGTGCTCTCTGGAAACACCATATATTTT.

The chain employs TRBV9 and TRBJ1-2; possibly TRBD1 for D (6 bases). V was clipped by 0 bases and J by 3 bases, with 9 bases between them. The CDR3 is 14 residues long. Germline CDR1 is SGDLS and CDR2 is YYNGEE. CDR3 sequence (DNA): TGTGCCAGCAGCGTAGAACAGGGAGACTATGGCTACACCTTC. Its protein product is CASSVEQGDYGYTF.

This clone was recorded once. The chain employs TRBV5-1 and TRBJ2-3; 8 nucleotides match TRBD2. Losses at the gene ends were 5 bases for V and 3 bases for J; bases not matched to a gene: 11. The CDR3 runs to 16 residues. CDR1 and CDR2 (germline): SGHRS, YFSETQ. This CDR3 is CASSFLSGVVTDTQYF. The CDR3 coding sequence is TGCGCCAGCAGTTTCCTTAGCGGGGTGGTTACAGATACGCAGTATTTT.

The rearrangement joins TRBV9 to TRBJ2-7; 8 bases align to TRBD1. V dropped 0 bases and J dropped 6; count of bases not matched to a gene: 11. From germline, CDR1 is SGDLS and CDR2 YYNGEE. This CDR3 spans 16 amino acids. The CDR3 spells CASSVAQGALGREQYF. Written as DNA, the CDR3 is TGTGCCAGCAGCGTAGCTCAGGGGGCGCTTGGTCGCGAGCAGTACTTC.

The chain links TRBV5-4 to TRBJ2-1; the match to TRBD1 covers 8 bases. The ends lost 4 bases at V and 4 bases at J; junction bases unmatched: 7. Germline CDR1 reads SGHNT; CDR2 reads YYREEE (reference sequence). The CDR3 is 15 amino acids. The CDR3 bases are TGTGCCAGCAGCACCGGACAGGGTCAGTACAATGAGCAGTTCTTC. Translated, it gives CASSTGQGQYNEQFF. Full variable domain (missing parts from reference TRBV5-4 and TRBJ2-1): ETGVTQSPTHLIKTRGQQVTLRCSSQSGHNTVSWYQQALGQGPQFIFQYYREEENGRGNFPPRFSGLQFPNYSSELNVNALELDDSALYLCASSTGQGQYNEQFFGPGTRLTVL.

The genes are TRBV29-1 and TRBJ2-1, with 7 bases identical to TRBD2. This CDR3 is 15 amino acids long. Germline V lookup: CDR1 SQVTM, CDR2 ANQGSEA. V lost 3 bases, J lost 5 bases, and 10 bases stayed unmatched. The CDR3 loop reads CSVEMWEGQHNEQFF. CDR3 coding DNA: TGCAGCGTTGAGATGTGGGAGGGCCAACACAATGAGCAGTTCTTC.

The chain has TRBV5-1 and TRBJ2-7; TRBD1 agrees at 9 bases. The CDR3 extends over 17 amino acids. The trim removed 2 bases at V and 0 bases at J, leaving 9 bases unmatched. Germline V CDR1 and CDR2: SGHRS, YFSETQ. The CDR3: CASSFAGQGGTSYEQYF. The CDR3 region has the DNA TGCGCCAGCAGCTTTGCGGGACAGGGAGGTACCTCCTACGAGCAGTACTTC.

The genes are TRBV7-9 and TRBJ1-2, with D perhaps matching TRBD1 (6 bases). From germline, CDR1 is SEHNR and CDR2 FQNEAQ (reference sequence). The length of the CDR3 is 14 residues. Trimming removed 3 bases at V and 6 bases at J, with 14 bases between. Here the CDR3 DNA reads TGTGCCAGCAGCTTTTCCAGGGGCGCGGATGGCTACACCTTC. Translation: CASSFSRGADGYTF.

The chain has TRBV27 and TRBJ2-3; possibly TRBD2 for D (7 bases). Germline CDR1 is MNHEY and CDR2 is SMNVEV (reference sequence). The V gene lost 5 bases and the J gene lost 4 bases, with 19 bases spanning the gap. The CDR3 totals 16 residues. CDR3 region: CASSRGGPRLADTQYF. As DNA, the CDR3 is TGTGCCAGCAGTCGCGGGGGCCCAAGGCTCGCAGATACGCAGTATTTT.

CDR3 bases: TGTGCCAGCGGTCCGGTCCCGAGACAGGGGGATCTTCTAAGCGCTAATTCACCCCTCCACTTT. It yields the protein CASGPVPRQGDLLSANSPLHF. The chain combines TRBV2 with TRBJ1-6, with TRBD1 matching 9 bases. The V segment lost 8 bases and the J segment 6 bases; nucleotides outside the gene matches: 26. CDR3 length equals 21 residues. Germline CDR1 and CDR2: SNHLY and FYNNEI.

This clone was observed a few times. The rearrangement links TRBV9 to TRBJ1-4; no clear D gene. CDR3 length: 14 amino acids. The germline CDR1 and CDR2 sequences are SGDLS and YYNGEE. Trimming took off 0 bases at V and 8 bases at J, with 11 bases between the two ends. The CDR3 is CASSVGSRGEKLFF. In DNA, the CDR3 is TGTGCCAGCAGCGTAGGCAGTAGAGGCGAAAAACTGTTTTTT. The entire variable domain, with the rest obtained from reference TRBV9 and TRBJ1-4, is as follows: DSGVTQTPKHLITATGQRVTLRCSPRSGDLSVYWYQQSLDQGLQFLIQYYNGEERAKGNILERFSAQQFPDLHSELNLSSLELGDSALYFCASSVGSRGEKLFFGSGTQLSVL.

The rearrangement joins TRBV7-2 to TRBJ1-1; possible D gene TRBD1, 6 bases. The V end was cut by 5 bases, the J end by 3 bases, with 16 bases between. Germline assignment: CDR1 SGHTA and CDR2 FQGNSA. The CDR3 spans 15 residues. Here the CDR3 reads CASSRAAGAYTEAFF. The CDR3 nucleotides read TGTGCCAGCAGCCGGGCGGCGGGGGCGTACACTGAAGCTTTCTTT. The whole variable domain, filled in from reference TRBV7-2 and TRBJ1-1, reads GAGVSQSPSNKVTEKGKDVELRCDPISGHTALYWYRQSLGQGLEFLIYFQGNSAPDKSGLPSDRFSAERTGGSVSTLTIQRTQQEDSAVYLCASSRAAGAYTEAFFGQGTRLTVV.

This clone showed up just a few times. The V and J genes are TRBV5-5 and TRBJ1-2; D may be TRBD1 (5 bases). Looked up from germline, CDR1 is SGHKS and CDR2 is YYEKEE (reference sequence). V lost 1 base, J lost 3 bases, and 10 bases lay in between. The CDR3 covers 14 residues. CDR3 in DNA: TGTGCCAGCAGCTTGTGGGGGTTCGACTATGGCTACACCTTC. Protein: CASSLWGFDYGYTF.

CDR3 region: CASSVDLRNTEAFF. In DNA form, the CDR3 reads TGTGCCAGCAGCGTAGATTTGCGGAACACTGAAGCTTTCTTT. The gene calls are TRBV9 and TRBJ1-1; no definite D call. The V end lost 0 bases, the J end lost 1 base, and 7 bases lay between the germline ends. CDR1 and CDR2 (germline): SGDLS, YYNGEE. The CDR3 contains 14 residues.

For this clone: One end of the junction does not line up with germline, which may come from a read error. The chain joins TRBV7-2 to TRBJ2-3; the match to TRBD1 covers 8 bases. Looked up from germline, CDR1 is SGHTA and CDR2 is FQGNSA. The CDR3 runs to 17 residues. This CDR3 is CASSPSFTGGSTDTQYF. In nucleotides, the CDR3 is TGCGCCAGCAGCCCGTCCTTCACAGGGGGAAGCACAGATACGCAGTATTTT.

This chain connects TRBV4-3 to TRBJ2-2; D is ambiguous. The length of the CDR3 is 13 residues. Trimming shortened V by 1 base and J by 7 bases, and 7 bases separated the two germline ends. Germline V lookup: CDR1 LGHNA, CDR2 YSLEER. The CDR3 loop is CASSQAGSGELFF. CDR3 bases: TGCGCCAGCAGCCAAGCAGGCAGCGGGGAGCTGTTTTTT.

The chain couples TRBV25-1 to TRBJ1-6, with 7 bases fitting TRBD1. This CDR3 spans 12 amino acids. With V trimmed by 7 bases and J by 14 bases, 8 bases remained unmatched. CDR1 and CDR2 (germline): MGHDK, SYGVNS. The CDR3 region has the DNA TGTGCCAGCACCCGAACAGGGGATGCCCTCCACTTT. Translation: CASTRTGDALHF.

The chain carries TRBV6-4 and TRBJ2-7; 10 nucleotides align to TRBD1. Per the germline V gene, CDR1 is MRHNA and CDR2 is SNTAGT. CDR3 length: 14 amino acids. V shed 8 bases, J shed 2 bases, and the junction held 6 bases outside the gene matches. CDR3 nucleotide sequence: TGTGCCAGCGGACTGGACAGGGGGGCCTACGAGCAGTACTTC. It translates to CASGLDRGAYEQYF.

V usage is TRBV19 and J usage is TRBJ2-1; perhaps TRBD2 as D (6 bases). Germline V gives CDR1 LNHDA, CDR2 SQIVND (reference sequence). This CDR3 has 14 residues. V lost 8 bases and J 1 base, leaving 12 bases between the germline ends. The CDR3 sequence is CASSNGRSYNEQFF. Written as DNA, the CDR3 is TGTGCCAGTTCCAATGGGAGGTCCTACAATGAGCAGTTCTTC.